This T cell receptor beta chain was identified in a study of T-cell reconstitution after alpha-beta-depleted transplantation in children. Whole-study findings and limits: About two months after transplant, alpha-beta T cells reportedly came from several hundred expanded graft clones. The main origin of T-cell counts and diversity one year after transplant was newly produced T cells. Several patients had high TCRbeta diversity at day 60; it came from surviving recipient T cells and thymic progenitors.

CDR3 size: 16 residues. The ends were cut back, 0 bases at V and 4 bases at J, with 13 bases in the middle. CDR1 and CDR2 from the germline V gene are LNHNV and YYDKDF (reference sequence). TCRbeta library construction was performed incorporating unique molecular identifiers. MiXCR, applied by TCRdb to the PCR reads, yields one record per CDR3 protein. The table shows roughly 150,000 distinct CDR3 sequences, with 11% occurring only once. A remark on this clonotype: Its antigen is not known.

The V and J genes are TRBV15 and TRBJ1-3, with D unclear. The material sequenced was PBMCs, taken before TCRalphabeta/CD19-depleted stem cell transplant. The sequence was obtained from a boy aged 2 to 9 with acute myeloid leukemia, due to receive a stem cell transplant. The CDR3 here is CATSRDPWGEGNTIYF. The CDR3 nucleotides read TGTGCCACCAGCAGAGATCCGTGGGGTGAAGGAAACACCATATATTTT.